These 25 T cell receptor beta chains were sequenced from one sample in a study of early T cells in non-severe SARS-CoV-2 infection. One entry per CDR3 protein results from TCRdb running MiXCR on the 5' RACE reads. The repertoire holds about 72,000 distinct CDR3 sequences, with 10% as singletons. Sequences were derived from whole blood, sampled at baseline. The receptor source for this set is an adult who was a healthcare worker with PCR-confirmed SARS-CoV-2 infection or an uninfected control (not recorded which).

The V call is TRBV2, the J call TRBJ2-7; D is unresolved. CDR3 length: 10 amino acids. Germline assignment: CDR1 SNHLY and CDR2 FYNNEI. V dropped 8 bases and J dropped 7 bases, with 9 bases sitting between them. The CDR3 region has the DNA TGTGCCAGCGGGGTGGGGGAGCAGTACTTC. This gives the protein CASGVGEQYF.

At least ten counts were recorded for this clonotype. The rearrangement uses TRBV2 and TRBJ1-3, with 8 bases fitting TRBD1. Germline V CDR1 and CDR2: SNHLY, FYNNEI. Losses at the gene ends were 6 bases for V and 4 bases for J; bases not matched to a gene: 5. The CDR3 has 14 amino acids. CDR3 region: CASSVTGGGNTIYF. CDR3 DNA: TGTGCCAGCAGCGTTACAGGGGGAGGAAACACCATATATTTT.

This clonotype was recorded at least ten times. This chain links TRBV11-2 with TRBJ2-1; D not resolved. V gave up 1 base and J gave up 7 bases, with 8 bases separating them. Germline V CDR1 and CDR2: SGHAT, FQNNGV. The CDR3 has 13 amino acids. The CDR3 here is CASSLVVRNEQFF. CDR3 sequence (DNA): TGTGCCAGCAGCTTAGTTGTAAGGAATGAGCAGTTCTTC.

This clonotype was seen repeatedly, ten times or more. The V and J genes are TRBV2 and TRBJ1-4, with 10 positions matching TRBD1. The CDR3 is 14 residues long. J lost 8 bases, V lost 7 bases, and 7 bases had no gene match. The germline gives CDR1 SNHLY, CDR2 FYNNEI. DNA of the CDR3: TGTGCCAGCAAGAGACAGGGGGCACTGGAAAAACTGTTTTTT. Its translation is CASKRQGALEKLFF.

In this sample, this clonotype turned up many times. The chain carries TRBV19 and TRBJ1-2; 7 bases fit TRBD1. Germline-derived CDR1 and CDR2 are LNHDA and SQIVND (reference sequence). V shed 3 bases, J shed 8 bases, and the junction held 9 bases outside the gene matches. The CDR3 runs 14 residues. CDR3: CASSMGQYGIGYTF. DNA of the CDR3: TGTGCCAGTAGTATGGGACAGTATGGCATCGGCTACACCTTC. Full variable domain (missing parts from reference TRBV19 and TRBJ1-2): DGGITQSPKYLFRKEGQNVTLSCEQNLNHDAMYWYRQDPGQGLRLIYYSQIVNDFQKGDIAEGYSVSREKKESFPLTVTSAQKNPTAFYLCASSMGQYGIGYTFGSGTRLTVV.

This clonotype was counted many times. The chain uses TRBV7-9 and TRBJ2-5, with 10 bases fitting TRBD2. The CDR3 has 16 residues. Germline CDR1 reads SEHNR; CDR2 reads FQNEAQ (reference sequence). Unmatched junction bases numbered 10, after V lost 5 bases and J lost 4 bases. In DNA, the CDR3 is TGTGCCAGCAGCCCTGGACTAGCGGCCTCAGGAGAGACCCAGTACTTC. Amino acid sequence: CASSPGLAASGETQYF.

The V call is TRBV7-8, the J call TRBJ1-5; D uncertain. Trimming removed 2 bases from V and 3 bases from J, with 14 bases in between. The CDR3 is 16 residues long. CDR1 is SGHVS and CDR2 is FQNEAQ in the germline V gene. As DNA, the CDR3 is TGTGCCAGCAGCTTATATACGGGCTACCCCAATCAGCCCCAGCATTTT. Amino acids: CASSLYTGYPNQPQHF.

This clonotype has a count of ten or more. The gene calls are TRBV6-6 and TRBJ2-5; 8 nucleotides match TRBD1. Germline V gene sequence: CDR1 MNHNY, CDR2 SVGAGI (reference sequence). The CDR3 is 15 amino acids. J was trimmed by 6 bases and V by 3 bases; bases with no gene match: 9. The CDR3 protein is CASSYQQGVTKTQYF. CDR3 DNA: TGTGCCAGCAGTTATCAACAGGGGGTGACAAAGACCCAGTACTTC.

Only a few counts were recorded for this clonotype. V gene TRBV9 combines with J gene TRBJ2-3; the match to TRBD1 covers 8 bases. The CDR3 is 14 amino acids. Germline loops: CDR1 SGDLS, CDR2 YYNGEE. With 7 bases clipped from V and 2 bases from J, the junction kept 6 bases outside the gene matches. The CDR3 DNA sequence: TGTGCCAGCGGGTCGGACAGGGCCACAGATACGCAGTATTTT. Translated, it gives CASGSDRATDTQYF.

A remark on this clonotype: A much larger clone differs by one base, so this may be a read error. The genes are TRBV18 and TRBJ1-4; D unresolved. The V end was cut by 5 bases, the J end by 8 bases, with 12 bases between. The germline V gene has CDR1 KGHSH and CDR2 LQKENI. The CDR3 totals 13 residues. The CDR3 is CASSSTREEKLFF. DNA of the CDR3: TGTGCCAGCTCATCGACTAGAGAGGAAAAACTGTTTTTT.

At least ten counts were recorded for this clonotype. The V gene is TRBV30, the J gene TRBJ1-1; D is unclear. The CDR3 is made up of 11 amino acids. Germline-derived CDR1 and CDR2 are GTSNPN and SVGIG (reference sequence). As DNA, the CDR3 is TGTGCGTTTTCCCGGAACACTGAAGCTTTCTTT. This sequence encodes CAFSRNTEAFF.

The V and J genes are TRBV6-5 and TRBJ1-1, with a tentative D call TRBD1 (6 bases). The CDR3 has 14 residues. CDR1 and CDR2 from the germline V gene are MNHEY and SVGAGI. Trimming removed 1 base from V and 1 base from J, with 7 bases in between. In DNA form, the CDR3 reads TGTGCCAGCAGTTACTGGGGGCGGAACACTGAAGCTTTCTTT. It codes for CASSYWGRNTEAFF.

The CDR3 loop is CASTRDSSSPYEQYF. The CDR3, as DNA: TGTGCCAGCACAAGGGACTCCAGCAGCCCCTACGAGCAGTACTTC. The chain employs TRBV3-1 and TRBJ2-7, with D maybe TRBD2 (6 bases). The CDR3 loop spans 15 amino acids. CDR1 LGHDT and CDR2 YNNKEL come from the germline V gene (reference sequence). Trimming removed 7 bases from V and 2 bases from J, with 18 bases in between.

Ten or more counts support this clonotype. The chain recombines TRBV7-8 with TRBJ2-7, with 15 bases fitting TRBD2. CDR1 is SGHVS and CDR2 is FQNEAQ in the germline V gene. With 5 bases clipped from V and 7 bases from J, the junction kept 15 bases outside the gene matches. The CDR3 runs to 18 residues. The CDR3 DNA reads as TGTGCCAGCAGCCCCCTTACGACATGGACTAGCGGGGGGGCAGAGCAGTACTTC. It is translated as CASSPLTTWTSGGAEQYF.

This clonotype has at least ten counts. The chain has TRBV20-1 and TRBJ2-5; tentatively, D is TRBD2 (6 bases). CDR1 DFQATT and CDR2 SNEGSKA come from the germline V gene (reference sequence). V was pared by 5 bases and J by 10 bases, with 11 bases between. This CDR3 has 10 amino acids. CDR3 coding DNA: TGCAGTGCTTACCTCGGGGGCCAGTACTTC. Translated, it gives CSAYLGGQYF.

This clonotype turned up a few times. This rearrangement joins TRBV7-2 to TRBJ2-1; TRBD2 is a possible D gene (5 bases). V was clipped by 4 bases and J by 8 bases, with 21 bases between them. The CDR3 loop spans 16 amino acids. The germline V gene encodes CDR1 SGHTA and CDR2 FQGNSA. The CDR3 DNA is TGTGCCAGCAGCTCCGGACGGGGTGGGGTCCTCGATGAGCAGTTCTTC. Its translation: CASSSGRGGVLDEQFF.

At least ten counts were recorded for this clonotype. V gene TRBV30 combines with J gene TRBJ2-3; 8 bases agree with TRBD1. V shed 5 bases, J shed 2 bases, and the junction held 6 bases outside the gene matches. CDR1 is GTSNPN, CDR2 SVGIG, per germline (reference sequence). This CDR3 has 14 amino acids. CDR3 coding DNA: TGTGCCTGGGGGGCAGGGGGCTTCACAGATACGCAGTATTTT. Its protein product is CAWGAGGFTDTQYF.

Written as DNA, the CDR3 is TGTGCCAGCAGCAACTCCGGGGGGCAAGGCTCCTACGAGCAGTACTTC. Amino acids: CASSNSGGQGSYEQYF. The rearrangement uses TRBV7-9 and TRBJ2-7; D might be TRBD2 (7 bases). The germline V and J ends were trimmed by 5 bases and 0 bases, with 17 bases remaining between them. The CDR3 totals 16 residues. CDR1 is SEHNR and CDR2 is FQNEAQ in the germline V gene (reference sequence).

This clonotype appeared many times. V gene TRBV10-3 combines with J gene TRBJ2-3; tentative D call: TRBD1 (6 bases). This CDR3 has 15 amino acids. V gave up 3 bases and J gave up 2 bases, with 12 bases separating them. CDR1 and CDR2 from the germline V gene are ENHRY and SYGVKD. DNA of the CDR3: TGTGCCATCAGTGAAGTGGGGGCACCCACAGATACGCAGTATTTT. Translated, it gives CAISEVGAPTDTQYF.

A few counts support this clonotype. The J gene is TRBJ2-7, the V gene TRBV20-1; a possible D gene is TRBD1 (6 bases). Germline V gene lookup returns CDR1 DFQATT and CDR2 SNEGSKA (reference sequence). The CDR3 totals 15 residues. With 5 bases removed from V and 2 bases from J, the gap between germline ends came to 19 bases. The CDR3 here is CSASPFRGFPYEQYF. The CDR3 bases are TGCAGTGCTTCGCCGTTTAGGGGGTTTCCCTACGAGCAGTACTTC.

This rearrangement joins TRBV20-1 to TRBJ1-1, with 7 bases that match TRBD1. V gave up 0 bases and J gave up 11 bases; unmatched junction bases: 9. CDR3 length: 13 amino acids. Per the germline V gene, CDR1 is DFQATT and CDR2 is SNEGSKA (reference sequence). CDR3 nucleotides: TGCAGTGCTAGAGATAGGAGGGGGCGGTCGGCTTTCTTT. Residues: CSARDRRGRSAFF.

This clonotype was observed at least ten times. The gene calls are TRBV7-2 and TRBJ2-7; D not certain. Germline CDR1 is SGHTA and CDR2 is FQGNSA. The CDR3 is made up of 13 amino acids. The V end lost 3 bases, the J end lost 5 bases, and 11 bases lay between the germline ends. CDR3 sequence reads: CASSFVESNEQYF. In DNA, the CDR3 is TGTGCCAGCAGCTTCGTGGAGTCCAACGAGCAGTACTTC.

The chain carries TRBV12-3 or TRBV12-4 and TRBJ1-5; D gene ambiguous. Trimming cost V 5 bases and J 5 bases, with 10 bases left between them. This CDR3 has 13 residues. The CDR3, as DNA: TGTGCCAGCAGTGCGAACCGCGATCAGCCCCAGCATTTT. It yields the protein CASSANRDQPQHF.

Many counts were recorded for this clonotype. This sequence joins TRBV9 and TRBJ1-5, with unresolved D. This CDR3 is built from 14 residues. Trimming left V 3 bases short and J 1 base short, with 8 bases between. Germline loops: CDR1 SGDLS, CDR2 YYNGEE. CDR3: CASSGGLSNQPQHF. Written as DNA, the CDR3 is TGTGCCAGCAGCGGTGGGCTGAGCAATCAGCCCCAGCATTTT.

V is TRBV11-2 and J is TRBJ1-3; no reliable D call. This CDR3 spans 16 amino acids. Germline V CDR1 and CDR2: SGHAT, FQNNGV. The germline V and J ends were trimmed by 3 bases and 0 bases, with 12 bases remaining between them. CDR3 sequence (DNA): TGTGCCAGCAGCTTCCATGGACTGCCCTCTGGAAACACCATATATTTT. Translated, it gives CASSFHGLPSGNTIYF.